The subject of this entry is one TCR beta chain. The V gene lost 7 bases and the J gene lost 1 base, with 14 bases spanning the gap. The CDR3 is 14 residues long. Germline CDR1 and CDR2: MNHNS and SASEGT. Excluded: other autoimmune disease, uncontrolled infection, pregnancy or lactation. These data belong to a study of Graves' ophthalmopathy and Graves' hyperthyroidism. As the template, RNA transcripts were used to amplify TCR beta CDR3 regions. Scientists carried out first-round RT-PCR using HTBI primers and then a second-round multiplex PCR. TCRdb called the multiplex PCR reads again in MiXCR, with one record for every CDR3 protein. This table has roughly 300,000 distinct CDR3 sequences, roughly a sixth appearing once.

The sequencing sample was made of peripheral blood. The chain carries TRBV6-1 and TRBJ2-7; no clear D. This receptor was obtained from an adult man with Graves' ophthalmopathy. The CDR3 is CASTKMPTSYEQYF. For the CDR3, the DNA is TGTGCCAGCACCAAAATGCCAACTTCCTACGAGCAGTACTTC.